This is a list of T cell receptor beta chains from one sample in a study of control samples from healthy donors and cancer patients. The table came from immunoSEQ multiplex PCR; TCRdb's copy has only in-frame clones and leaves some out. The sample records about 86,000 clones, about 94% being singletons. Sequenced material: blood. Receptors originate from a woman in her late teens or twenties in good health. CDR3s include the opening cysteine and the closing phenylalanine or tryptophan. A D gene is named only where the DNA matches it firmly. Size tells how often a clone was seen (once, few, many) or the class of an expanded clone, and some rows leave it out.

J	D	V	size	CDR3	DNA
TRBJ2-7	NA	TRBV19	few	CASSTGQEPVYEQYF	TGTGCCAGTAGTACCGGGCAGGAGCCTGTTTACGAGCAGTACTTC
TRBJ2-3	NA	TRBV5-1	NA	CASSLRGGASTDTQYF	TGCGCCAGCAGCTTGAGAGGGGGGGCTAGCACAGATACGCAGTATTTT
TRBJ2-1	NA	TRBV11-2	NA	CASSPSGRLMEQFF	TGTGCCAGCAGCCCCTCGGGACGGCTTATGGAGCAGTTCTTC
TRBJ1-6	NA	TRBV27	NA	CASSFDIFSPLHF	TGTGCCAGCAGTTTTGATATTTTTTCACCCCTCCACTTT
TRBJ1-6	TRBD1	TRBV27	NA	CASSSYGTEIHF	TGTGCCAGCAGTTCCTACGGGACAGAGATTCACTTT
TRBJ1-5	NA	TRBV2	NA	CASSTHWGGHQPQHF	TGTGCCAGCAGTACCCATTGGGGAGGGCACCAGCCCCAGCATTTT
TRBJ1-6	NA	TRBV9	NA	CASSTEGVGDSPLHF	TGTGCCAGCAGCACTGAAGGGGTTGGGGATTCACCCCTCCACTTT
TRBJ1-6	TRBD1	TRBV3-1/TRBV3-2	NA	CASSLGTGRNNSPLHF	TGTGCCAGCAGCCTAGGGACAGGACGAAACAATTCACCCCTCCACTTT
TRBJ2-5	TRBD2	TRBV2	NA	CASSAAGGRLETQYF	TGTGCCAGCAGTGCGGCGGGGGGGCGTTTAGAGACCCAGTACTTC
TRBJ1-4	TRBD1	TRBV7-9	NA	CASSFATGGDEKLFF	TGTGCCAGCAGCTTTGCCACAGGGGGGGATGAAAAACTGTTTTTT
TRBJ1-5	TRBD1	TRBV28	NA	CASSFQWTGHGNQPQHF	TGTGCCAGCAGTTTCCAATGGACAGGGCACGGAAATCAGCCCCAGCATTTT
TRBJ2-2	NA	TRBV10-3	once	CAISEVPTGELFF	TGTGCCATCAGTGAAGTCCCGACCGGGGAGCTGTTTTTT
TRBJ1-1	NA	TRBV19	NA	CASKTGQFNTEAFF	TGTGCCAGTAAAACGGGGCAGTTTAACACTGAAGCTTTCTTT
TRBJ1-3	NA	TRBV6-6	once	CASSYSGGNTIYF	TGTGCCAGCAGTTACTCCGGGGGAAACACCATATATTTT
TRBJ1-1	NA	TRBV10-1	NA	CASSARGLGTEAFF	TGCGCCAGCAGTGCTCGAGGGTTGGGCACTGAAGCTTTCTTT
TRBJ2-7	TRBD2	TRBV4-2	NA	CASSQRLGLAEPSEQYF	TGTGCCAGCAGCCAACGCTTAGGTCTAGCGGAACCTTCCGAGCAGTACTTC
TRBJ2-2	TRBD1	TRBV2	NA	CASRKTTVRQGTGELFF	TGTGCCAGCAGAAAAACGACCGTGAGACAGGGGACCGGGGAGCTGTTTTTT
TRBJ1-1	NA	TRBV19	NA	CASSIDQGLKAFF	TGTGCCAGTAGTATAGACCAGGGGCTGAAGGCTTTCTTT
TRBJ1-6	TRBD1	TRBV11-3	NA	CASSLAGQGRSPLHF	TGTGCCAGCAGCTTAGCTGGACAGGGGCGCTCACCCCTCCACTTT
TRBJ2-3	NA	TRBV27	NA	CASRPRTVDTQYF	TGTGCCAGCAGACCTAGGACTGTCGATACGCAGTATTTT
TRBJ2-7	TRBD1	TRBV12-3/TRBV12-4	NA	CASSLRGHYEQYF	TGTGCCAGCAGTTTGAGGGGGCACTACGAGCAGTACTTC
TRBJ2-7	NA	TRBV19	NA	CASSIPDEQYF	TGTGCCAGTAGTATCCCCGACGAGCAGTACTTC
TRBJ2-5	NA	TRBV5-8	NA	CASSFGYGKETQYF	TGTGCCAGCAGCTTCGGTTACGGAAAAGAGACCCAGTACTTC
TRBJ2-7	NA	TRBV28	NA	CASTEGNYEQYF	TGTGCCAGCACCGAAGGAAACTACGAGCAGTACTTC
TRBJ1-5	NA	TRBV7-9	NA	CASSASNQPQHF	TGTGCCAGCAGCGCCAGTAATCAGCCCCAGCATTTT
TRBJ1-3	NA	TRBV6-1	NA	CASSEDFWVPGNTIYF	TGTGCCAGCAGTGAGGATTTTTGGGTACCTGGAAACACCATATATTTT
TRBJ1-5	TRBD1	TRBV28	NA	CASNPPGQAANQPQHF	TGTGCCAGCAACCCCCCGGGACAGGCTGCCAATCAGCCCCAGCATTTT
TRBJ1-1	NA	TRBV7-9	NA	CASSDRQKNTEAFF	TGTGCCAGCAGCGACAGACAGAAGAACACTGAAGCTTTCTTT
TRBJ2-2	TRBD2	TRBV7-2	NA	CASSSIAGRHTGELFF	TGTGCCAGCAGCTCCATAGCGGGGAGGCACACCGGGGAGCTGTTTTTT
TRBJ2-7	NA	TRBV28	NA	CASSPMAGVYEQYF	TGTGCCAGCAGCCCCATGGCAGGGGTCTACGAGCAGTACTTC
TRBJ1-3	NA	TRBV5-1	once	CASSLDPGNTIYF	TGCGCCAGCAGCTTGGATCCTGGAAACACCATATATTTT
TRBJ2-5	NA	TRBV10-3	NA	CAISPAAQETQYF	TGTGCCATCAGTCCGGCAGCCCAAGAGACCCAGTACTTC
TRBJ2-7	NA	TRBV5-1	NA	CASTRGGSYEQYF	TGCGCCAGCACCCGTGGGGGGAGCTACGAGCAGTACTTC
TRBJ2-5	TRBD2	TRBV20-1	NA	CSASPRGVLETQYF	TGCAGTGCCAGTCCCCGGGGGGTTCTAGAGACCCAGTACTTC
TRBJ2-3	NA	TRBV3-1/TRBV3-2	NA	CASSRLGTDTQYF	TGTGCCAGCAGCCGGCTTGGCACAGATACGCAGTATTTT
TRBJ1-3	NA	TRBV3-1/TRBV3-2	NA	CASSPFVGEDSGNTIYF	TGTGCCAGCAGCCCATTTGTAGGAGAAGACTCTGGAAACACCATATATTTT
TRBJ2-3	NA	TRBV9	NA	CASSAQSDTQYF	TGTGCCAGCAGCGCGCAGTCGGATACGCAGTATTTT
TRBJ1-4	TRBD1	TRBV10-2	NA	CASSAPGGHLATNEKLFF	TGCGCCAGCAGCGCCCCAGGGGGCCACCTTGCAACTAATGAAAAACTGTTTTTT
TRBJ1-5	NA	TRBV6-2/TRBV6-3	NA	CASSYSISISPQHF	TGTGCCAGCAGTTACTCGATATCAATTTCGCCCCAGCATTTT
TRBJ2-7	NA	TRBV7-2	once	CASSPPYPDLIEEYF	TGTGCCAGCAGCCCGCCGTACCCGGACCTTATCGAGGAGTACTTC
TRBJ2-7	NA	TRBV28	once	CASSPIGVEQYF	TGTGCCAGCAGTCCCATTGGGGTCGAGCAGTACTTC
TRBJ1-2	TRBD1	TRBV5-4	many	CASSFSLGQGSGYTF	TGTGCCAGCAGCTTTAGCCTAGGACAGGGCAGTGGCTACACCTTC
TRBJ1-3	NA	TRBV18	NA	CASSPGQGYGNTIYF	TGTGCCAGCTCACCAGGTCAGGGCTACGGAAACACCATATATTTT
TRBJ2-3	TRBD2	TRBV2	once	CASPRWTSGNEDTQYF	TGTGCCAGCCCTCGGTGGACTAGCGGGAATGAAGATACGCAGTATTTT
TRBJ1-5	NA	TRBV6-1	NA	CASSERGRGNQPQHF	TGTGCCAGCAGTGAACGGGGGCGCGGAAATCAGCCCCAGCATTTT
TRBJ1-5	NA	TRBV6-5	NA	CASSYKTGPNQPQHF	TGTGCCAGCAGTTACAAAACAGGCCCCAATCAGCCCCAGCATTTT
TRBJ1-2	NA	TRBV11-2	NA	CASSLDRGTRGGGYTF	TGTGCCAGCAGCTTAGATCGAGGTACGAGGGGTGGCGGCTACACCTTC
TRBJ2-3	NA	TRBV7-2	few	CASSLVRDTQYF	TGTGCCAGCAGCTTAGTCCGTGATACGCAGTATTTT
TRBJ1-1	NA	TRBV27	NA	CASSPTTGTEAFF	TGTGCCAGCAGCCCGACAACCGGGACTGAAGCTTTCTTT
TRBJ1-1	NA	TRBV23-1	NA	CASKVDLETEAFF	TGCGCCAGCAAGGTCGATTTGGAGACTGAAGCTTTCTTT
TRBJ1-1	TRBD1	TRBV7-9	NA	CASSIQGFEAFF	TGTGCCAGCAGCATACAGGGGTTTGAAGCTTTCTTT
TRBJ2-7	NA	TRBV28	NA	CASSPDRYEQYF	TGTGCCAGCAGTCCAGACCGCTACGAGCAGTACTTC
TRBJ1-2	TRBD1	TRBV3-1/TRBV3-2	NA	CASSQPTTGYYGYTF	TGTGCCAGCAGCCAACCCACGACAGGGTACTATGGCTACACCTTC